This TCR beta chain was profiled in a study of blood T cell repertoires in COVID-19. Study overall: Recovered status applied to Cohort 3 donors who had two consecutive negative PCRs. It also applied to those with clearance or with symptom resolution. PBMCs, B-cell-depleted T cells, or T cells were the source of the cDNA or gDNA that made up the material.

Germline V gene sequence: CDR1 SEHNR, CDR2 FQNEAQ (reference sequence). The CDR3 runs 15 residues. V lost 2 bases and J 0 bases, leaving 7 bases between the germline ends. The repertoire was sequenced with immunoSEQ multiplex PCR; TCRdb's copy has only in-frame clones and lacks some. The table records hundreds of thousands of clones, more than 75% of them present only once. The participants were between roughly 18 and 100 years old and came from under 25 US areas. This sequence originates from a woman in her sixties in a cohort exposed to, infected with or recovered from COVID-19 (not recorded which). This sequence joins TRBV7-9 and TRBJ1-4; D call uncertain. The sample taken for sequencing was PBMCs or T cells enriched from blood (not recorded which). CDR3 nucleotide sequence: TGTGCCAGCAGCTTATCGAGTCCAACTAATGAAAAACTGTTTTTT. This sequence encodes CASSLSSPTNEKLFF.